This entry concerns a single T cell receptor beta chain. The data belong to a study of blood T cell repertoires in COVID-19. Background on the study: Samples representing acute and convalescent COVID-19 were sourced from the United States, Italy and Spain.

In the authors' workflow: It was from reference gene primer amplification that nucleated cell counts were estimated. Only in-frame clones appear in the TCRdb table, and some are missing; sequencing was by immunoSEQ multiplex PCR. That table furnishes V, J and clone size, whereas the DNA furnished D and trimming. Among around 56,000 clones, roughly nine tenths were seen once, and the ten largest hold roughly a fifth. Trimming stripped 2 bases from V and 4 bases from J, with 9 bases between. CDR3 length equals 14 residues. CDR1 and CDR2 (germline): SGDLS, YYNGEE. The rearrangement uses TRBV9 and TRBJ2-2, with D possibly matching TRBD1 (5 bases). Sequenced material: peripheral blood. The sequence was obtained from a human donor in a cohort sampled during active COVID-19. The CDR3 protein is CASSVQDTTGELFF. The CDR3 DNA sequence: TGTGCCAGCAGCGTCCAGGACACCACCGGGGAGCTGTTTTTT.